The sequence of this TCR beta chain was determined in a study of cytomegalovirus exposure and HLA in healthy donors. PCR used 60 Vbeta primers and 13 Jbeta primers. Only in-frame clones appear in the TCRdb table, and some are missing; sequencing was by immunoSEQ multiplex PCR. This table has approximately 100,000 clones, around 10% appearing once. This clone was observed a handful of times. Its antigen remains unknown. V dropped 2 bases and J dropped 8 bases, with 12 bases sitting between them. The CDR3 spans 14 residues. The germline CDR1 and CDR2 sequences are MNHNY and SVGAGI (reference sequence). Overall study results and limits: TCR beta chain V- and J-gene trimming was linked, in a later analysis, to a missense variant in DCLRE1C.

The sample was PBMCs. The V gene is TRBV6-6, the J gene TRBJ1-4, with D uncertain. The receptor's source is a man in his fifties in good health and CMV-seropositive. The CDR3 bases are TGTGCCAGCAGTTACAAGCAGGTTTGGGAAAAACTGTTTTTT. Protein: CASSYKQVWEKLFF.